This is a list of T cell receptor beta chains from one sample in a study of cytomegalovirus exposure and HLA in healthy donors. The data were produced by immunoSEQ multiplex PCR, yet TCRdb's version contains in-frame clones alone and is incomplete. The table includes 65,000 to 95,000 clones, about 95% detected once. Specimen: PBMCs. The receptors were sampled from a man younger than 30 in good health and CMV-seronegative. The CDR3 runs from the conserved cysteine through the conserved F or W. Some rows have no size entry. The others give once, few or many, or a class for an expanded clone.

clone size: NA; CDR3 length: 15; V gene: TRBV7-2; J gene: TRBJ2-5; CDR3 protein: CASSWTSGGAETQYF
clone size: NA; CDR3 length: 15; V gene: TRBV19; J gene: TRBJ2-1; CDR3 protein: CASSILAGGNNEQFF
clone size: NA; CDR3 length: 14; V gene: TRBV29-1; J gene: TRBJ1-5; CDR3 protein: CSVREGRSNQPQHF
clone size: NA; CDR3 length: 13; V gene: TRBV7-7; J gene: TRBJ2-1; CDR3 protein: CASSSSPGNAQFF
clone size: once; CDR3 length: 17; V gene: TRBV27; J gene: TRBJ2-6; CDR3 protein: CASSLDRASSGANVLTF
clone size: NA; CDR3 length: 14; V gene: TRBV7-9; J gene: TRBJ1-5; CDR3 protein: CASSSGGGNQPQHF
clone size: NA; CDR3 length: 15; V gene: TRBV5-1; J gene: TRBJ1-2; CDR3 protein: CASSPGGGGTDGYTF
clone size: NA; CDR3 length: 17; V gene: TRBV23-1; J gene: TRBJ2-2; CDR3 protein: CASSQSSRRGRAGELFF
clone size: NA; CDR3 length: 14; V gene: TRBV15; J gene: TRBJ1-2; CDR3 protein: CATSRDKGPGGYTF
clone size: NA; CDR3 length: 17; V gene: TRBV5-8; J gene: TRBJ2-2; CDR3 protein: CASSSPTSGGAAGELFF
clone size: NA; CDR3 length: 15; V gene: TRBV2; J gene: TRBJ2-7; CDR3 protein: CASSETGWQAYEQYF
clone size: NA; CDR3 length: 15; V gene: TRBV9; J gene: TRBJ1-1; CDR3 protein: CASTPGQGANTEAFF
clone size: few; CDR3 length: 20; V gene: TRBV7-6; J gene: TRBJ1-4; CDR3 protein: CASSPYYRGQQTPTNEKLFF
clone size: NA; CDR3 length: 14; V gene: TRBV28; J gene: TRBJ2-1; CDR3 protein: CASSRTGPYNEQFF
clone size: NA; CDR3 length: 15; V gene: TRBV13; J gene: TRBJ2-7; CDR3 protein: CASSSAGTGKYEQYF
clone size: NA; CDR3 length: 15; V gene: TRBV4-3; J gene: TRBJ1-3; CDR3 protein: CASSQDLSSGNTIYF
clone size: NA; CDR3 length: 14; V gene: TRBV6-5; J gene: TRBJ2-2; CDR3 protein: CASTLGGSTGELFF
clone size: NA; CDR3 length: 13; V gene: TRBV19; J gene: TRBJ1-5; CDR3 protein: CASSWPPNQPQHF
clone size: NA; CDR3 length: 17; V gene: TRBV7-8; J gene: TRBJ2-1; CDR3 protein: CASGKLAGGRNYNEQFF
clone size: NA; CDR3 length: 16; V gene: TRBV13; J gene: TRBJ1-1; CDR3 protein: CASSLAGQGYLTEAFF
clone size: once; CDR3 length: 16; V gene: TRBV19; J gene: TRBJ1-2; CDR3 protein: CASSIQGIGRNYGYTF
clone size: NA; CDR3 length: 15; V gene: TRBV5-4; J gene: TRBJ2-7; CDR3 protein: CASRKAGGKVDEQYF
clone size: NA; CDR3 length: 21; V gene: TRBV5-1; J gene: TRBJ2-3; CDR3 protein: CASRPNIHSGGAGVGTDTQYF
clone size: NA; CDR3 length: 12; V gene: TRBV29-1; J gene: TRBJ1-1; CDR3 protein: CSVKPGNTEAFF